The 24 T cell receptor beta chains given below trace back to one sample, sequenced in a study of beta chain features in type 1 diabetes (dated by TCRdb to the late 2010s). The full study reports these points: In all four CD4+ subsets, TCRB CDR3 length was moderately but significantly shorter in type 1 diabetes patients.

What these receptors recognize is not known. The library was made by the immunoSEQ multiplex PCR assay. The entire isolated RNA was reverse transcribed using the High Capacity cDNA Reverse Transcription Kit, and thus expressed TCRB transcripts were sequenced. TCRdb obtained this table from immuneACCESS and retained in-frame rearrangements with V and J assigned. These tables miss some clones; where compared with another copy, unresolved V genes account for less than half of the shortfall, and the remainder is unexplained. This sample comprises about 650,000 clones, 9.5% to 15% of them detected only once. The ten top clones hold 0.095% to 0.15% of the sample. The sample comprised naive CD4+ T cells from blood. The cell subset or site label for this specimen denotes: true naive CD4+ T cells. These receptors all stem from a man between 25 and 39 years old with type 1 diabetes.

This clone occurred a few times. The CDR3 nucleotides are TGTGCCAGCAGTTCCTGGGAGGGAGCTGGAAACACCATATATTTT. Translation: CASSSWEGAGNTIYF. The rearrangement uses TRBV6-6 and TRBJ1-3; D not resolved. Germline V gene sequence: CDR1 MNHNY, CDR2 SVGAGI (reference sequence). V lost 4 bases and J 2 bases, leaving 12 bases between the germline ends. The CDR3 totals 15 residues.

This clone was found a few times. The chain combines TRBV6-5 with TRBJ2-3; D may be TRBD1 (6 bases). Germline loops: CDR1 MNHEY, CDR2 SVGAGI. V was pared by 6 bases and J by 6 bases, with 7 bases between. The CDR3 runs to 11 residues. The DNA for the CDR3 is TGTGCCAGCAGGAGGGGGGATACGCAGTATTTT. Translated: CASRRGDTQYF.

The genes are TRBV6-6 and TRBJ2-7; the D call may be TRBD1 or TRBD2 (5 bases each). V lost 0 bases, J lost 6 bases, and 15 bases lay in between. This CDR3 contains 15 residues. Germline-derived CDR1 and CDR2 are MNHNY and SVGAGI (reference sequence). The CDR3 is CASSYSTSLGGEQYF. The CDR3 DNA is TGTGCCAGCAGTTACTCGACCAGCCTTGGGGGCGAGCAGTACTTC.

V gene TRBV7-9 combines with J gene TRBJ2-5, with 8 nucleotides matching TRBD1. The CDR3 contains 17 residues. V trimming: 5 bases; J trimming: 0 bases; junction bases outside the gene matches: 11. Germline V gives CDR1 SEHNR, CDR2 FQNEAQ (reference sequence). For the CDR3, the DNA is TGTGCCAGCAGCCCCCCCCTAGGCAGGGGGCACCAAGAGACCCAGTACTTC. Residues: CASSPPLGRGHQETQYF.

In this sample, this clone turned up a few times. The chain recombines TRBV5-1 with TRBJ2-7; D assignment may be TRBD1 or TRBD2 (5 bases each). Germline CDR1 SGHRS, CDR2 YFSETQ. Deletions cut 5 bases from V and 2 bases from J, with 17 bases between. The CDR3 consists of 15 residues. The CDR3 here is CASSPGANPAYEQYF. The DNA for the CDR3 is TGCGCCAGCAGTCCCGGGGCAAACCCTGCCTACGAGCAGTACTTC.

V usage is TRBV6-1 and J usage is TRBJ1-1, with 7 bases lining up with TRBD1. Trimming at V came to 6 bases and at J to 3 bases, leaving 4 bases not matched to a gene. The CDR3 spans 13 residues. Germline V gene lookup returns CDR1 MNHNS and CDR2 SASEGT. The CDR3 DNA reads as TGTGCCAGCAGCAATCAGGGGGACACTGAAGCTTTCTTT. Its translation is CASSNQGDTEAFF.

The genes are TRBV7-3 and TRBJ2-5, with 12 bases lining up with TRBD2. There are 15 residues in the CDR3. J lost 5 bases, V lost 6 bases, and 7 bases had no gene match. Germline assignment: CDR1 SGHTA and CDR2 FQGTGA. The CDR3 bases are TGTGCCAGCAGTGACGGACTAGCGGGGTCTGAGACCCAGTACTTC. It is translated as CASSDGLAGSETQYF.

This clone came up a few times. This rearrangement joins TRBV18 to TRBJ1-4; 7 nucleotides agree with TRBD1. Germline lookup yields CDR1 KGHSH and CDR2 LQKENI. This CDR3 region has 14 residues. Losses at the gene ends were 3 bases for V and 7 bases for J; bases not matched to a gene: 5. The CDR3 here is CASSPRDSSEKLFF. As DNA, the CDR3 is TGTGCCAGCTCACCCCGGGACAGTTCTGAAAAACTGTTTTTT.

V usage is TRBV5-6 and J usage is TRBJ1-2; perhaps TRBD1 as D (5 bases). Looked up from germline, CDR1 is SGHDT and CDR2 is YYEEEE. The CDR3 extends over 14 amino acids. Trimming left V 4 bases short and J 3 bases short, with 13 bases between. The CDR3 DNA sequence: TGTGCCAGCAGCCCGGCCGGGACGGACTATGGCTACACCTTC. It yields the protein CASSPAGTDYGYTF.

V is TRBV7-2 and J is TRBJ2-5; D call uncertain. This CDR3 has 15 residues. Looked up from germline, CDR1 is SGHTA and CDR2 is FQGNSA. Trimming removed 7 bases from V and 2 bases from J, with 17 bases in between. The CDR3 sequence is CASNGDTYGQETQYF. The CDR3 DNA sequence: TGTGCCAGCAACGGTGACACTTATGGGCAAGAGACCCAGTACTTC.

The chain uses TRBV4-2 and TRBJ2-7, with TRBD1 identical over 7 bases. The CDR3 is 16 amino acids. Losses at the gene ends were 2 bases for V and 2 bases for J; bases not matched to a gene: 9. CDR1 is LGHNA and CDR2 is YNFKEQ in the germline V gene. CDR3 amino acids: CASSQTDRRSPYEQYF. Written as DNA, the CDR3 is TGTGCCAGCAGCCAAACGGACAGGCGGTCTCCCTACGAGCAGTACTTC.

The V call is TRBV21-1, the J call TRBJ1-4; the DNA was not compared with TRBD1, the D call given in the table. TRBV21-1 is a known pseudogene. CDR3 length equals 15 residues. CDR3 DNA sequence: TGTGCCAGCAGCAAAACAACAGGGGGCGTTGAAAAACTGTTTTTT. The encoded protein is CASSKTTGGVEKLFF.

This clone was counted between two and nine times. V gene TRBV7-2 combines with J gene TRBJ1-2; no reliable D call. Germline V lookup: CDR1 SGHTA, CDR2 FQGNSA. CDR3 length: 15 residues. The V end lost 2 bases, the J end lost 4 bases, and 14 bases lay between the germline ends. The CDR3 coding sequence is TGTGCCAGCAGCTTATTAGGGAACCTACTCTATGGCTACACCTTC. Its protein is CASSLLGNLLYGYTF. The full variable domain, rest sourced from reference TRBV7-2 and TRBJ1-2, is GAGVSQSPSNKVTEKGKDVELRCDPISGHTALYWYRQSLGQGLEFLIYFQGNSAPDKSGLPSDRFSAERTGGSVSTLTIQRTQQEDSAVYLCASSLLGNLLYGYTFGSGTRLTVV.

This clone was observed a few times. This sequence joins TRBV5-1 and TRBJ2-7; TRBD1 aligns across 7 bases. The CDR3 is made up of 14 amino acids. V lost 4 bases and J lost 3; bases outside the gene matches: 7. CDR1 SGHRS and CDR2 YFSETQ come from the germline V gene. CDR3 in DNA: TGCGCCAGCAGCCTGACAGGGAAAGGCTACGAGCAGTACTTC. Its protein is CASSLTGKGYEQYF.

CDR3 DNA: TGTGCCAGCAGCGTACAGAGCCAAGAGACCCAGTACTTC. Amino acid sequence: CASSVQSQETQYF. The V gene is TRBV9, the J gene TRBJ2-5, with D hard to call. This CDR3 contains 13 residues. The V and J ends lost 1 base and 1 base respectively, with 5 bases between them. The germline gives CDR1 SGDLS, CDR2 YYNGEE.

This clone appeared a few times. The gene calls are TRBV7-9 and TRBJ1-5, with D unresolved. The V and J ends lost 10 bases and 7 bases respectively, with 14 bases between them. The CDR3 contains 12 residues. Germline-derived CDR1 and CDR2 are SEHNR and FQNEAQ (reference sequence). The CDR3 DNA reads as TGTGCCACCTCCCGAGGAGGCCAGCCCCAGCATTTT. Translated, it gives CATSRGGQPQHF. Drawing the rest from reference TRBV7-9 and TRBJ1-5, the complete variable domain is DTGVSQNPRHKITKRGQNVTFRCDPISEHNRLYWYRQTLGQGPEFLTYFQNEAQLEKSRLLSDRFSAERPKGSFSTLEIQRTEQGDSAMYLCATSRGGQPQHFGDGTRLSIL.

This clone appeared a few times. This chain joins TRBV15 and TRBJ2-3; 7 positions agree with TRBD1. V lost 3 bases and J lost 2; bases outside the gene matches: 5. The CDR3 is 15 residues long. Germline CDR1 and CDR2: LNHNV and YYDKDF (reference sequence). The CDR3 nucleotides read TGTGCCACCAGCAGTGTGGACAGGTCCACAGATACGCAGTATTTT. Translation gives CATSSVDRSTDTQYF.

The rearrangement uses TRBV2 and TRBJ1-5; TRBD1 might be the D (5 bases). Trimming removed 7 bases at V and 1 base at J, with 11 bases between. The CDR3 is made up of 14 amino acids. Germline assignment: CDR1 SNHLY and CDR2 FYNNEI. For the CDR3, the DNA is TGTGCCAGCAATTTCCAGGGAAGCAATCAGCCCCAGCATTTT. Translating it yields CASNFQGSNQPQHF. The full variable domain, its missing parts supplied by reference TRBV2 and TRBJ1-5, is EPEVTQTPSHQVTQMGQEVILRCVPISNHLYFYWYRQILGQKVEFLVSFYNNEISEKSEIFDDQFSVERPDGSNFTLKIRSTKLEDSAMYFCASNFQGSNQPQHFGDGTRLSIL.

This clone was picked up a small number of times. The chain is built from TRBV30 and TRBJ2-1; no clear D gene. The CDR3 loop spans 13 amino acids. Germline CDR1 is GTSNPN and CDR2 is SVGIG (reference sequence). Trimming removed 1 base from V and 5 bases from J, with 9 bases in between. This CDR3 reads CAWSGHSDNEQFF. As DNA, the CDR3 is TGTGCCTGGAGTGGTCACAGTGACAATGAGCAGTTCTTC.

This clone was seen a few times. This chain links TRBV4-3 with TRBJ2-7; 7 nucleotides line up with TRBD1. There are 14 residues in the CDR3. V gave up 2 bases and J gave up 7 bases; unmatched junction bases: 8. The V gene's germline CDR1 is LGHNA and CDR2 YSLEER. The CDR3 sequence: CASSQPNRGPEQYF. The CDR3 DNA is TGCGCCAGCAGCCAACCTAACAGGGGCCCTGAGCAGTACTTC.

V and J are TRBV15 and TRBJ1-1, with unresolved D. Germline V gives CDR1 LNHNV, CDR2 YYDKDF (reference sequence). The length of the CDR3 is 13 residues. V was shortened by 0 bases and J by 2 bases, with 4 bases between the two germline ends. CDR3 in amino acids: CATSRDHNTEAFF. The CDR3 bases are TGTGCCACCAGCAGAGATCACAACACTGAAGCTTTCTTT.

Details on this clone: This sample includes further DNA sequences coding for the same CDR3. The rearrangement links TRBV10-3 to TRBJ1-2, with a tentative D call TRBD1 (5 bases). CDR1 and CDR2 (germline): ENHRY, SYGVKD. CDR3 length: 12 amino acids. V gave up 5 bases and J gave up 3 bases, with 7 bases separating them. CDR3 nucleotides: TGTGCCATCAGTACAGGTGACTATGGCTACACCTTC. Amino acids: CAISTGDYGYTF.

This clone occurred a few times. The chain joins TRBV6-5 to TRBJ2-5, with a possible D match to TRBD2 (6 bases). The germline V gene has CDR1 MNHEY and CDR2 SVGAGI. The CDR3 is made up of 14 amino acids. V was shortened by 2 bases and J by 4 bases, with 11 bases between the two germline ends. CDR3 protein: CASSYRLSGETQYF. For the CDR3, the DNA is TGTGCCAGCAGTTACCGCCTTAGCGGAGAGACCCAGTACTTC.

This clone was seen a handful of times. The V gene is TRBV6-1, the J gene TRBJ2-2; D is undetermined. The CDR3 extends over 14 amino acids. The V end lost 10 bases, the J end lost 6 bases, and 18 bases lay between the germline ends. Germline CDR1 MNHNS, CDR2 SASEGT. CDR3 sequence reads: CATRSNDLAGELFF. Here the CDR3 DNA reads TGTGCCACGCGATCAAATGATCTGGCCGGGGAGCTGTTTTTT.